Shown below are 21 T cell receptor beta chains from a single sample sequenced in a study of blood T cell repertoires in COVID-19. Assay used: immunoSEQ multiplex PCR; TCRdb lists only in-frame clones, some missing. This table holds 150,000 to 200,000 clones, over 70% found once. Input material: peripheral blood. These receptors all stem from a man aged 55 to 70 with active or convalescent COVID-19.

The gene calls are TRBV19 and TRBJ2-4, with TRBD2 identical over 7 bases. V lost 3 bases to trimming and J lost 5 bases; unmatched junction nucleotides: 7. CDR1 and CDR2 from the germline V gene are LNHDA and SQIVND (reference sequence). The CDR3 length is 15 residues. The CDR3 protein is CASSIDRTSENIQYF. The DNA for the CDR3 is TGTGCCAGTAGTATTGATCGCACTAGCGAAAACATTCAGTACTTC.

The chain couples TRBV20-1 to TRBJ1-1, with TRBD1 as a possible D gene (5 bases). Germline CDR1 DFQATT, CDR2 SNEGSKA (reference sequence). V gave up 3 bases and J gave up 9 bases, with 11 bases separating them. This CDR3 is built from 11 residues. CDR3 sequence (DNA): TGCAGTGCTAGCTTGGGGCAGCAAGCTTTCTTT. It specifies CSASLGQQAFF.

This rearrangement joins TRBV28 to TRBJ1-5, with a possible D match to TRBD1 (6 bases). V dropped 3 bases and J dropped 1 base, with 16 bases sitting between them. The germline CDR1 and CDR2 sequences are MDHEN and SYDVKM. CDR3 size: 17 residues. The CDR3 DNA reads as TGTGCCAGCAGTTTTTTTCCCCCAGGGGAGAGCAATCAGCCCCAGCATTTT. Amino acid sequence: CASSFFPPGESNQPQHF.

The chain carries TRBV10-3 and TRBJ2-1, with unresolved D. V was cut by 0 bases and J by 0 bases, with 9 bases left in between. Per the germline V gene, CDR1 is ENHRY and CDR2 is SYGVKD. The CDR3 runs 16 residues. Here the CDR3 reads CAISESNYPSYNEQFF. The CDR3 nucleotides are TGTGCCATCAGTGAGTCCAACTACCCCTCCTACAATGAGCAGTTCTTC.

The chain employs TRBV18 and TRBJ2-7; D might be TRBD1 (6 bases). Trimming took 5 bases from V and 3 from J, leaving 8 bases between them. The CDR3 is 12 residues long. The germline V gene has CDR1 KGHSH and CDR2 LQKENI. This chain's CDR3 is CASSVQGYEQYF. The CDR3 DNA follows: TGTGCCAGCTCAGTACAGGGCTACGAGCAGTACTTC.

This CDR3 reads CASSLTGGYGYTF. The CDR3 DNA reads TGTGCCAGCAGCTTGACAGGGGGCTATGGCTACACCTTC. The chain combines TRBV28 with TRBJ1-2; 9 bases agree with TRBD1. Unmatched junction bases numbered 3, after V lost 6 bases and J lost 4 bases. CDR3 size: 13 residues. Germline V CDR1 and CDR2: MDHEN, SYDVKM.

V gene TRBV4-3 combines with J gene TRBJ2-1; TRBD2 aligns across 11 bases. Unmatched junction bases numbered 15, after V lost 1 base and J lost 7 bases. CDR1 is LGHNA and CDR2 is YSLEER in the germline V gene. This CDR3 has 19 residues. The CDR3 DNA is TGCGCCAGCAGCCAAGCATGGGGGATAGCGGGAGGGCCGAAGAATGAGCAGTTCTTC. This encodes CASSQAWGIAGGPKNEQFF.

The genes are TRBV7-6 and TRBJ2-2; 12 bases agree with TRBD2. V lost 1 base to trimming and J lost 2 bases; unmatched junction nucleotides: 2. The CDR3 length is 17 residues. Germline CDR1 reads SGHVS; CDR2 reads FNYEAQ. CDR3 in DNA: TGTGCCAGCAGCTTAGGACTAGCGGGAGAAAACACCGGGGAGCTGTTTTTT. Translated: CASSLGLAGENTGELFF.

This clone was seen a few times. This sequence joins TRBV9 and TRBJ2-1, with 13 positions matching TRBD2. V gave up 5 bases and J gave up 3 bases; unmatched junction bases: 5. Per germline, CDR1 SGDLS and CDR2 YYNGEE. CDR3 size: 16 residues. CDR3 sequence: CASSIGTSGVYNEQFF. CDR3 nucleotides: TGTGCCAGCAGTATAGGGACTAGCGGGGTCTACAATGAGCAGTTCTTC.

This chain uses TRBV12-3 or TRBV12-4 with TRBJ2-5; D perhaps matches TRBD2 (5 bases). CDR3 size: 13 residues. Trimming removed 4 bases at V and 8 bases at J, with 14 bases between. CDR3 protein: CASSSGNLGTQYF. The CDR3 bases are TGTGCCAGCAGTTCCGGGAACTTAGGAACCCAGTACTTC.

The chain uses TRBV7-9 and TRBJ2-2; unclear D gene. CDR1 and CDR2 (germline): SEHNR, FQNEAQ (reference sequence). With 2 bases removed from V and 8 bases from J, the gap between germline ends came to 9 bases. The length of the CDR3 is 13 residues. This chain's CDR3 is CASSLLFSGELFF. CDR3 nucleotides: TGTGCCAGCAGCTTACTTTTTTCTGGGGAGCTGTTTTTT.

The chain uses TRBV18 and TRBJ1-2, with TRBD1 matching 8 bases. Per germline, CDR1 KGHSH and CDR2 LQKENI. The CDR3 extends over 13 amino acids. V dropped 6 bases and J dropped 4; count of bases not matched to a gene: 4. CDR3 residues: CASSPDRVYGYTF. DNA for the CDR3: TGTGCCAGCTCCCCGGACAGGGTCTATGGCTACACCTTC.

This chain connects TRBV30 to TRBJ1-5, with 9 bases that match TRBD1. Germline V gene sequence: CDR1 GTSNPN, CDR2 SVGIG (reference sequence). Losses at the gene ends were 0 bases for V and 1 base for J; bases not matched to a gene: 10. The CDR3 loop spans 18 amino acids. In DNA form, the CDR3 reads TGTGCCTGGAGTGTACCGACAGGGGGTCGGTGGAGCAATCAGCCCCAGCATTTT. It is translated as CAWSVPTGGRWSNQPQHF.

The gene calls are TRBV30 and TRBJ1-6, with 10 nucleotides matching TRBD1. The V and J ends lost 3 bases and 9 bases, in that order; junction bases with no gene match: 2. CDR1 and CDR2 from the germline V gene are GTSNPN and SVGIG (reference sequence). This CDR3 region has 13 residues. CDR3 sequence reads: CAWRGTGVSPLHF. DNA for the CDR3: TGTGCCTGGAGAGGGACAGGGGTTTCACCCCTCCACTTT.

Concerning this clone: Additional DNA sequences in this sample encode the identical CDR3. The gene calls are TRBV6-2 or TRBV6-3 and TRBJ1-5; 8 positions match TRBD1. Trimming removed 4 bases from V and 2 bases from J; junction bases left unmatched: 7. Germline CDR1 reads MNHEY; CDR2 reads SVGEGT. This CDR3 is built from 16 residues. CDR3 sequence reads: CASSSGQGGGNQPQHF. CDR3 coding DNA: TGTGCCAGCAGTTCCGGACAGGGTGGAGGCAATCAGCCCCAGCATTTT.

This chain uses TRBV19 with TRBJ2-1, with 15 positions matching TRBD2. Trimming took 3 bases from V and 4 from J; bases not matched to a gene: 13. Germline V gene sequence: CDR1 LNHDA, CDR2 SQIVND (reference sequence). This CDR3 has 20 residues. Here the CDR3 reads CASSIFGLAGGSRSYNEQFF. The CDR3 nucleotides are TGTGCCAGTAGTATCTTCGGACTAGCGGGAGGGTCGAGATCTTACAATGAGCAGTTCTTC.

The J gene is TRBJ2-5, the V gene TRBV28; D gene uncertain. CDR3 length: 13 amino acids. Trimming left V 3 bases short and J 3 bases short, with 8 bases between. Germline loops: CDR1 MDHEN, CDR2 SYDVKM. CDR3 sequence: CASSFANEETQYF. DNA of the CDR3: TGTGCCAGCAGTTTCGCTAACGAAGAGACCCAGTACTTC.

This clone was seen only once. The rearrangement joins TRBV6-2 or TRBV6-3 to TRBJ2-7; 13 bases align to TRBD2. The CDR3 totals 16 residues. Trimming at V came to 2 bases and at J to 7 bases, leaving 8 bases not matched to a gene. Germline CDR1 reads MNHEY; CDR2 reads SVGEGT. This CDR3 reads CASSYPPGLAGWEQYF. DNA of the CDR3: TGTGCCAGCAGTTACCCCCCGGGACTAGCGGGGTGGGAGCAGTACTTC.

This clone was recorded once. J is TRBJ1-6 and V is TRBV11-2, with 7 positions matching TRBD1. CDR3 length: 18 amino acids. V was pared by 0 bases and J by 6 bases, with 11 bases of the junction left unmatched. Germline CDR1 and CDR2: SGHAT and FQNNGV. In nucleotides, the CDR3 is TGTGCCAGCAGCTTAGACATACGGGGCCGGGACAGTAATTCACCCCTCCACTTT. It specifies CASSLDIRGRDSNSPLHF.

The chain has TRBV14 and TRBJ2-3, with 9 nucleotides matching TRBD2. V lost 0 bases to trimming and J lost 5 bases; unmatched junction nucleotides: 6. CDR3 length equals 16 residues. Germline-derived CDR1 and CDR2 are SGHDN and FVKESK. Written as DNA, the CDR3 is TGTGCCAGCAGCCAAGATCCAGCGGGAGGCCGAGATACGCAGTATTTT. It yields the protein CASSQDPAGGRDTQYF.

This clone appeared a few times. This rearrangement joins TRBV25-1 to TRBJ2-2, with D possibly being TRBD2 (5 bases). The germline V gene encodes CDR1 MGHDK and CDR2 SYGVNS. V lost 5 bases and J lost 7, with 14 bases in between. The CDR3 runs to 14 residues. The CDR3 reads CASSPPREGGELFF. The DNA for the CDR3 is TGTGCCAGCAGTCCTCCCCGGGAAGGCGGGGAGCTGTTTTTT.